Shown below are 3 T cell receptor beta chains from a single sample sequenced in a study of T cell responses to AZD1222 COVID-19 vaccine. The repertoire was sequenced with immunoSEQ multiplex PCR; TCRdb's copy has only in-frame clones and lacks some. The sample lists some 130,000 clones; 89% were seen once. This material consisted of peripheral blood, taken on day 0 of AZD1222 vaccination. Receptors originate from an adult in good health.

The J gene is TRBJ2-2, the V gene TRBV4-1; D is unclear. Deletions cut 3 bases from V and 1 base from J, with 15 bases between. The CDR3 contains 17 residues. Germline CDR1 reads MGHRA; CDR2 reads YSYEKL. DNA of the CDR3: TGCGCCAGCAGCCACGAACCCCTTGCCGAGAACACCGGGGAGCTGTTTTTT. Its translation: CASSHEPLAENTGELFF.

The chain is built from TRBV5-6 and TRBJ1-1; D possibly corresponds to TRBD1 (6 bases). Germline V CDR1 and CDR2: SGHDT, YYEEEE. The CDR3 loop spans 16 amino acids. Between the trimmed V and J ends, which lost 4 bases and 3 bases, there was a span of 19 bases. CDR3 region: CASSPGAGVRDTEAFF. The CDR3 bases are TGTGCCAGCAGCCCGGGGGCAGGGGTTCGGGACACTGAAGCTTTCTTT.

The chain has TRBV27 and TRBJ1-1; D not resolved. The V and J ends lost 7 bases and 3 bases respectively, with 21 bases between them. The CDR3 contains 16 residues. Germline V gene sequence: CDR1 MNHEY, CDR2 SMNVEV (reference sequence). CDR3 sequence: CASTLVAPSEDTEAFF. The CDR3 region has the DNA TGTGCCAGCACCCTGGTAGCCCCTTCAGAGGACACTGAAGCTTTCTTT.